The clone carrying this TCR beta chain was picked up a small number of times. Its specificity is unknown. Germline CDR1 is LNHDA and CDR2 is SQIVND (reference sequence). The ends were cut back, 3 bases at V and 3 bases at J, with 9 bases in the middle. The CDR3 is 14 amino acids. This entry belongs to a study of beta chain features in type 1 diabetes. cDNA synthesis used the whole RNA isolate, giving expressed TCRB sequences. Sequencing used immunoSEQ multiplex PCR; TCRdb keeps in-frame clones, though not all of them. The sample consists of fewer than 650,000 clones, about 16% of them appearing once. Whole-study findings and limits: There was no resolution here of whether HLA type influences TCRB rearrangement.

The chain employs TRBV19 and TRBJ1-5; D perhaps matches TRBD1 (5 bases). This receptor was identified in a man younger than 30 in good health. The material sequenced was naive CD4+ T cells from blood. Here the CDR3 DNA reads TGTGCCAGTAGTATTAGCAGGGTCAATCAGCCCCAGCATTTT. This sequence encodes CASSISRVNQPQHF.